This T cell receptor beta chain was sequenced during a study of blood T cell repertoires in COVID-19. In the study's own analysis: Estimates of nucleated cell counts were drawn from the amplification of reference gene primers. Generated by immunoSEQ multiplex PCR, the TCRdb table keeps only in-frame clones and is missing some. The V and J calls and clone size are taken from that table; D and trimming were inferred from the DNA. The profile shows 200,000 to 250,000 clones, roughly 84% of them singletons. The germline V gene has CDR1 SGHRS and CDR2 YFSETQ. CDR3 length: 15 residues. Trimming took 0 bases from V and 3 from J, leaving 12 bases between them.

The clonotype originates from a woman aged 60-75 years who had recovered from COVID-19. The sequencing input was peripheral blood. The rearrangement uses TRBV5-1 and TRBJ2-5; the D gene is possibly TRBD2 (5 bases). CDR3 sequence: CASSLGGSSEETQYF. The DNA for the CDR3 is TGCGCCAGCAGCTTGGGGGGTAGTAGCGAAGAGACCCAGTACTTC.